A selection of T cell receptor beta chains follows, all from one sample in a study of blood T cell repertoires in COVID-19. Using immunoSEQ multiplex PCR, the repertoire was profiled, and TCRdb retains in-frame clones only, with some absent. This table has about 440,000 clones, around 90% appearing once. Material: PBMCs or T cells enriched from blood (not recorded which). These receptor sequences come from a woman aged 18-29 years with acute COVID-19. CDR3s include the opening cysteine and the closing phenylalanine or tryptophan. The order of the fields is V gene, J gene, CDR3 length, D gene, CDR3 DNA, CDR3 protein. D genes are given only for firm matches.

>TRBV5-1|TRBJ2-5|13|NA
TGCGCCAGCAGCCTCTGGACAGAAGAGACCCAGTACTTC
CASSLWTEETQYF
>TRBV6-6|TRBJ1-1|13|NA
TGTGCCAGCACACTCGATGGAGGGACTGAAGCTTTCTTT
CASTLDGGTEAFF
>TRBV4-2|TRBJ2-7|15|TRBD1
TGTGCCAGCAGCCGGACCGGGACAGGGGAGTACGAGCAGTACTTC
CASSRTGTGEYEQYF
>TRBV7-3|TRBJ1-2|14|TRBD1
TGTGCCAGCAGCCCCGGGACAGGTCGTCGTGGCTACACCTTC
CASSPGTGRRGYTF
>TRBV19|TRBJ2-3|15|NA
TGTGCCAGCCATACTGGGGGCGCTGGTTCAGATACGCAGTATTTT
CASHTGGAGSDTQYF
>TRBV27|TRBJ2-1|13|NA
TGTGCCAGCAGGGATAGCAACAGGTATGAGCAGTTCTTC
CASRDSNRYEQFF
>TRBV27|TRBJ1-6|16|TRBD1
TGTGCCAGCAGTTTATTTGGAGACAGGGGGCAATCACCCCTCCACTTT
CASSLFGDRGQSPLHF
>TRBV5-6|TRBJ1-2|14|NA
TGTGCCAGCAGCCTCGGGCGGGGGGGCCCAGGCTACACCTTC
CASSLGRGGPGYTF
>TRBV18|TRBJ2-5|13|NA
TGTGCCAGCTCACCATTGAGCCAAGAGACCCAGTACTTC
CASSPLSQETQYF
>TRBV5-4|TRBJ2-5|17|TRBD2
TGTGCCAGCAGCTTGGGCTGGGGAGGGAATAACCAAGAGACCCAGTACTTC
CASSLGWGGNNQETQYF
>TRBV7-2|TRBJ2-1|14|NA
TGTGCCAGCAGCTTGGACAGAGCTTACAATGAGCAGTTCTTC
CASSLDRAYNEQFF